Following are 9 T cell receptor beta chains from one sample sequenced in a study of control samples from healthy donors and cancer patients. Produced via immunoSEQ multiplex PCR; TCRdb's table is partial and in-frame only. Its table records fewer than 250,000 clones. The sequenced sample was blood. The receptor source for this set is a woman aged 30 to 39 in good health.

This chain links TRBV7-6 with TRBJ1-2; 7 bases agree with TRBD1. Germline V CDR1 and CDR2: SGHVS, FNYEAQ. V shed 1 base and J 8 bases; nucleotides not matched to a gene: 7. The CDR3 runs to 14 residues. CDR3 sequence: CASSLEQGRGGYTF. CDR3 nucleotides: TGTGCCAGCAGCTTAGAACAGGGGAGAGGGGGCTACACCTTC.

This chain joins TRBV6-5 and TRBJ2-2; D unclear. Germline V gives CDR1 MNHEY, CDR2 SVGAGI. V was clipped by 0 bases and J by 4 bases, with 12 bases between them. The CDR3 is made up of 16 amino acids. The CDR3 here is CASSYSGRIGTGELFF. As DNA, the CDR3 is TGTGCCAGCAGTTACTCAGGAAGAATTGGCACCGGGGAGCTGTTTTTT.

The J gene is TRBJ1-2, the V gene TRBV9; D remains ambiguous. The CDR3 is made up of 16 amino acids. Trimming stripped 4 bases from V and 4 bases from J, with 20 bases between. The germline CDR1 and CDR2 sequences are SGDLS and YYNGEE. CDR3 loop: CASSMGKGSGVYGYTF. CDR3 bases: TGTGCCAGCAGCATGGGGAAGGGATCGGGAGTCTATGGCTACACCTTC.

Concerning this clone itself: The sample contains more than one DNA sequence encoding this CDR3. This chain joins TRBV28 and TRBJ1-3; D unresolved. Germline V gene lookup returns CDR1 MDHEN and CDR2 SYDVKM. V shed 2 bases and J shed 4 bases, with 3 bases lying between them. This CDR3 has 12 residues. The CDR3 bases are TGTGCCAGCAGTTTAGGGGGAAACACCATATATTTT. It codes for CASSLGGNTIYF.

The chain couples TRBV4-2 to TRBJ2-1, with D perhaps assigned TRBD1 or TRBD2 (5 bases each). CDR1 is LGHNA and CDR2 is YNFKEQ in the germline V gene. Trimming removed 1 base from V and 6 bases from J, with 25 bases in between. CDR3 length equals 19 residues. The CDR3 DNA follows: TGTGCCAGCAGCCAAGCCCCTCCAGATTCGGGGCCGCTACTCAATGAGCAGTTCTTC. Its protein product is CASSQAPPDSGPLLNEQFF.

The J gene is TRBJ2-1, the V gene TRBV6-1, with D perhaps TRBD1 (5 bases). The CDR3 runs 15 residues. Germline CDR1 MNHNS, CDR2 SASEGT. V gave up 0 bases and J gave up 5 bases, with 11 bases separating them. Here the CDR3 DNA reads TGTGCCAGCAGTGAAGCCCCAACAGGCAACAATGAGCAGTTCTTC. Its translation is CASSEAPTGNNEQFF.

The chain is built from TRBV28 and TRBJ1-4; TRBD1 matches at 9 bases. This CDR3 is 15 amino acids long. V was clipped by 7 bases and J by 4 bases; unmatched bases: 7. Germline values: CDR1 MDHEN, CDR2 SYDVKM. The CDR3 is CASMDRGRGNEKLFF. The CDR3 DNA is TGTGCCAGCATGGACAGGGGCCGGGGTAATGAAAAACTGTTTTTT. The full variable domain, in which reference TRBV28 and TRBJ1-4 provide the parts outside the CDR3, is DVKVTQSSRYLVKRTGEKVFLECVQDMDHENMFWYRQDPGLGLRLIYFSYDVKMKEKGDIPEGYSVSREKKERFSLILESASTNQTSMYLCASMDRGRGNEKLFFGSGTQLSVL.

The chain carries TRBV6-5 and TRBJ1-2; D is unresolved. Germline CDR1 and CDR2: MNHEY and SVGAGI. The CDR3 covers 12 residues. The V gene lost 7 bases and the J gene lost 7 bases, with 13 bases spanning the gap. CDR3 sequence reads: CASMVLSGGYTF. The CDR3, as DNA: TGTGCCAGCATGGTCCTTAGTGGTGGCTACACCTTC.

The chain couples TRBV6-4 to TRBJ2-7; 10 bases are a match to TRBD1. Germline CDR1 is MRHNA and CDR2 is SNTAGT. There are 15 residues in the CDR3. Losses at the gene ends were 3 bases for V and 3 bases for J; bases not matched to a gene: 5. DNA of the CDR3: TGTGCCAGCAGTGAAGGGACAGGGGTTGGCTACGAGCAGTACTTC. Translation: CASSEGTGVGYEQYF.